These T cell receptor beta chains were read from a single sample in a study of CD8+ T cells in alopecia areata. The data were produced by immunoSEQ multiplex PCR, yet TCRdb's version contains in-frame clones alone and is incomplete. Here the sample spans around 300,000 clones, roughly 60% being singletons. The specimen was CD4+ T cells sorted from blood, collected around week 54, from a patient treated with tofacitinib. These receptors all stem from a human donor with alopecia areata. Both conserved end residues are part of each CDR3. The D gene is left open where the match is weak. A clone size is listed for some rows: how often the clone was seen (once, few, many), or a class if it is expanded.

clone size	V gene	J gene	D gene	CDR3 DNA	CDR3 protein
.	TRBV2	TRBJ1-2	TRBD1	TGTGCCAGCAGTGAAGTTGGGACAGGGGGAGACTATGGCTACACCTTC	CASSEVGTGGDYGYTF
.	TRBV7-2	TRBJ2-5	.	TGTGCCAGCAGCTTAGTCGCGGAGACCCAGTACTTC	CASSLVAETQYF
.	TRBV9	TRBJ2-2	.	TGTGCCAGCAGCCTACAGTCTTTTGCGAGGGAGCTGTTTTTT	CASSLQSFARELFF
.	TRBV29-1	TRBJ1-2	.	TGCAGCGTTGAATCGGACCGCGCGGGCTACACCTTC	CSVESDRAGYTF
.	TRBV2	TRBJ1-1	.	TGTGCCAGCAGTGAAGGAAACCGGGCTGAAGCTTTCTTT	CASSEGNRAEAFF
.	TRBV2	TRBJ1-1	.	TGTGCCAGCAGTGACGGTTCCGGCACTGAAGCTTTCTTT	CASSDGSGTEAFF
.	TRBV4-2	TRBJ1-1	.	TGTGCCAGCAGCCCGACGGATGGGGGGAACACTGAAGCTTTCTTT	CASSPTDGGNTEAFF
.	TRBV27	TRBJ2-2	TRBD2	TGTGCCAGCAGTTTGTATAGCGGGGATGGAACCGGGGAGCTGTTTTTT	CASSLYSGDGTGELFF
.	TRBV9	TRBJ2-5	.	TGTGCCAGCAGCGCCCTAGGGGGACATAAAGAGACCCAGTACTTC	CASSALGGHKETQYF
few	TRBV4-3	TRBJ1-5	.	TGCGCCAGCAGCCAAGACAGGAGGAATCAGCCCCAGCATTTT	CASSQDRRNQPQHF
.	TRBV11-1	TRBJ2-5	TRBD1	TGTGCCAGCAGCCACCTTAGGGGACAGCCCCAAGAGACCCAGTACTTC	CASSHLRGQPQETQYF
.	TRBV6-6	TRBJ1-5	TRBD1	TGTGCCAGCAGACTCTCCGGGACAGCCTATCAGCCCCAGCATTTT	CASRLSGTAYQPQHF
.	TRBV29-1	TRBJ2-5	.	TGCAGCGTTGACAGGGGGGAGAAAGAGACCCAGTACTTC	CSVDRGEKETQYF
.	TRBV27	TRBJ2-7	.	TGTGCCAGCAGTGCCAGGAAACCGGCACTCACCTACGAGCAGTACTTC	CASSARKPALTYEQYF
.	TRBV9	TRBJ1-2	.	TGTGCCAGCAGCGTAGCGGGGGCGCAGAACTATGGCTACACCTTC	CASSVAGAQNYGYTF
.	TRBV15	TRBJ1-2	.	TGTGCCACCAGCAGAGATCCTGGGGAAGAATATGGCTACACCTTC	CATSRDPGEEYGYTF
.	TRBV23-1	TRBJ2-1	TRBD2	TGCGCCAGCAGTCAATCTAGCGGGGATTACAATGAGCAGTTCTTC	CASSQSSGDYNEQFF
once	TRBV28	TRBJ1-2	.	TGTGCCAGCATTTCCGGACCCAACTATGGCTACACCTTC	CASISGPNYGYTF
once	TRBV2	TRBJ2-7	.	TGTGCCAGCAGTGTTCTCACCTCCTACGAGCAGTACTTC	CASSVLTSYEQYF
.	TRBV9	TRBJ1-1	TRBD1	TGTGCCAGCAGCGTAGAAGGGGGCTCGCACACTGAAGCTTTCTTT	CASSVEGGSHTEAFF
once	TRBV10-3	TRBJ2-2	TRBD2	TGTGCCATCAGTGGTAGCGGGGGGGCCCACACCGGGGAGCTGTTTTTT	CAISGSGGAHTGELFF
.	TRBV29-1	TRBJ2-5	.	TGCAGCGTCTCGGACGTGAGAGAGACCCAGTACTTC	CSVSDVRETQYF
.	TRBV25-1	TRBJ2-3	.	TGTGCCAGCAGTTTGAAAGATACGCAGTATTTT	CASSLKDTQYF
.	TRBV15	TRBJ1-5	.	TGTGCCACCAGCAACACAGGGAGCAATCAGCCCCAGCATTTT	CATSNTGSNQPQHF
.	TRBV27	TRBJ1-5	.	TGTGCCAGCAGTTTAGGGGGCGGCAATCAGCCCCAGCATTTT	CASSLGGGNQPQHF
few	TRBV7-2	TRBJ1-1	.	TGTGCCAGCAGCTTAAGGAGGGGAGCGTCGGCTTTCTTT	CASSLRRGASAFF
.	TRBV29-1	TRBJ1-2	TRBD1	TGCAGCGTTGATAACAGGGGCTATGGCTACACCTTC	CSVDNRGYGYTF
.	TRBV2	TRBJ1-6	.	TGTGCCAGCAGTGAAAGGGTGGGGAATTCACCCCTCCACTTT	CASSERVGNSPLHF
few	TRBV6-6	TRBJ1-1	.	TGTGCCAGCAGTTACTCGGGGGTGGTAGCTTTCTTT	CASSYSGVVAFF
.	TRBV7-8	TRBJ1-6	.	TGTGCCAGCAGCCTACAGGTTAACAGGGCACGGAGCTCCTATAATTCACCCCTCCACTTT	CASSLQVNRARSSYNSPLHF
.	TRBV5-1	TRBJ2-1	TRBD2	TGCGCCAGCAGCTCCCTGGCGGGGGGGCTTGAGCAGTTCTTC	CASSSLAGGLEQFF
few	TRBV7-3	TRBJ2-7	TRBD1	TGTGCCAGCAGCCACGGACAGGGCACCGAGCAGTACTTC	CASSHGQGTEQYF
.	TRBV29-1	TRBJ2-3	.	TGCAGCGTATCGGGGATGGCGCAGTATTTT	CSVSGMAQYF
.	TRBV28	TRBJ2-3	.	TGTGCCAGCAGTCCCACCGACGGAAGGGGGACAGATACGCAGTATTTT	CASSPTDGRGTDTQYF
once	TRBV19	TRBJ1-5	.	TGTGCGTGCCGGGAATTACAGGGTGGCAATCAGCCCCAGCATTTT	CACRELQGGNQPQHF
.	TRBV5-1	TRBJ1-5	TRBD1	TGCGCCAGCAGCGTCGGACAGGGGGCATCTCAGCCCCAGCATTTT	CASSVGQGASQPQHF
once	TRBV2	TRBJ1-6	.	TGTGCCAGCAGTAGAGGCATCAATTCACCCCTCCACTTT	CASSRGINSPLHF
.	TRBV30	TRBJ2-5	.	TGTGCCTGGAGTGTAAACTCCTTCCAAGAGACCCAGTACTTC	CAWSVNSFQETQYF
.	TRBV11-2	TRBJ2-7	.	TGTGCCAGCAGCTTAGGGAGGGGTTCGGCCTCCTACGAGCAGTACTTC	CASSLGRGSASYEQYF
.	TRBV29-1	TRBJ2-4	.	TGCAGCGTTGTGAGGGGGACCAAAAACATTCAGTACTTC	CSVVRGTKNIQYF
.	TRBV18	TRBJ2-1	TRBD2	TGTGCCAGCACGACGGGGGGGACTAATGAGCAGTTCTTC	CASTTGGTNEQFF
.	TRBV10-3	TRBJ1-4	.	TGTGCCATCAGTGGCAGCCTTAATGAAAAACTGTTTTTT	CAISGSLNEKLFF